This is a list of T cell receptor beta chains from one sample in a study of cytomegalovirus exposure and HLA in healthy donors. Sequencing was performed with immunoSEQ multiplex PCR; in TCRdb, only in-frame clones are kept and a portion is missing. The table shows about 110,000 clones, with 85% to 90% occurring only once. The sample taken for sequencing was PBMCs. The origin of the receptors is a woman between 18 and 29 years old in good health and CMV-seropositive. The CDR3 runs from the conserved cysteine through the conserved F or W. Fields, in order: J gene, clone size, D gene, V gene, CDR3 protein, CDR3 DNA. The D gene is left open where the match is weak. The size field is filled for only some rows; it gives once, few, many or a size class.

J gene: TRBJ2-5; clone size: NA; D gene: NA; V gene: TRBV7-2; CDR3 protein: CASSLFVSGRETQYF; CDR3 DNA: TGTGCCAGCAGCTTATTTGTCTCGGGTCGAGAGACCCAGTACTTC
J gene: TRBJ1-5; clone size: NA; D gene: TRBD1; V gene: TRBV5-5; CDR3 protein: CASSRDRGNSNQPQHF; CDR3 DNA: TGTGCCAGCAGCCGGGACAGGGGTAATAGCAATCAGCCCCAGCATTTT
J gene: TRBJ2-7; clone size: NA; D gene: NA; V gene: TRBV29-1; CDR3 protein: CSVSVQGSWQYF; CDR3 DNA: TGCAGCGTTTCGGTACAGGGTTCGTGGCAGTACTTC
J gene: TRBJ2-3; clone size: once; D gene: TRBD2; V gene: TRBV18; CDR3 protein: CASSPLTGGGPDTQYF; CDR3 DNA: TGTGCCAGCTCACCATTAACGGGAGGGGGACCAGATACGCAGTATTTT
J gene: TRBJ1-1; clone size: NA; D gene: NA; V gene: TRBV30; CDR3 protein: CAWSDLPTSTEAFF; CDR3 DNA: TGTGCCTGGAGCGATCTCCCGACAAGCACTGAAGCTTTCTTT
J gene: TRBJ1-1; clone size: NA; D gene: NA; V gene: TRBV14; CDR3 protein: CASSQDRGHSFRSSTEAFF; CDR3 DNA: TGTGCCAGCAGCCAAGATCGGGGACACTCTTTTAGATCGAGCACTGAAGCTTTCTTT
J gene: TRBJ2-3; clone size: NA; D gene: NA; V gene: TRBV2; CDR3 protein: CATYIGTIDTDTQYF; CDR3 DNA: TGTGCCACTTACATAGGGACAATTGACACAGATACGCAGTATTTT
J gene: TRBJ1-5; clone size: once; D gene: NA; V gene: TRBV30; CDR3 protein: CAWAVRASNQPQHF; CDR3 DNA: TGTGCCTGGGCCGTCAGGGCCAGCAATCAGCCCCAGCATTTT
J gene: TRBJ2-1; clone size: NA; D gene: NA; V gene: TRBV5-4; CDR3 protein: CASSSITGDYNEQFF; CDR3 DNA: TGTGCCAGCAGCTCCATAACGGGAGACTACAATGAGCAGTTCTTC
J gene: TRBJ2-3; clone size: NA; D gene: TRBD2; V gene: TRBV4-1; CDR3 protein: CASSQEKGLAGFTDTQYF; CDR3 DNA: TGCGCCAGCAGCCAAGAAAAAGGGCTAGCGGGATTCACAGATACGCAGTATTTT
J gene: TRBJ2-2; clone size: NA; D gene: NA; V gene: TRBV15; CDR3 protein: CATSREWGPDTGELFF; CDR3 DNA: TGTGCCACCAGCAGAGAATGGGGGCCGGACACCGGGGAGCTGTTTTTT
J gene: TRBJ2-7; clone size: NA; D gene: NA; V gene: TRBV19; CDR3 protein: CASNPSEAGARNEQYF; CDR3 DNA: TGTGCCAGTAATCCCTCTGAGGCAGGGGCAAGGAACGAGCAGTACTTC
J gene: TRBJ1-2; clone size: NA; D gene: TRBD1; V gene: TRBV19; CDR3 protein: CASRERQGLYGYTF; CDR3 DNA: TGTGCCAGTAGGGAGAGACAGGGGCTCTATGGCTACACCTTC
J gene: TRBJ1-3; clone size: NA; D gene: TRBD1; V gene: TRBV30; CDR3 protein: CAWSVRQGPGNTIYF; CDR3 DNA: TGTGCCTGGAGTGTACGACAGGGGCCTGGAAACACCATATATTTT
J gene: TRBJ2-7; clone size: NA; D gene: TRBD1; V gene: TRBV6-5; CDR3 protein: CASSPGTEIYEQYF; CDR3 DNA: TGTGCCAGCAGTCCCGGGACAGAGATCTACGAGCAGTACTTC
J gene: TRBJ1-1; clone size: NA; D gene: TRBD1; V gene: TRBV5-6; CDR3 protein: CASSLPRQGRTEAFF; CDR3 DNA: TGTGCCAGCAGCCTGCCCCGACAGGGACGGACTGAAGCTTTCTTT
J gene: TRBJ2-7; clone size: NA; D gene: NA; V gene: TRBV4-1; CDR3 protein: CASSHPTGQPYEQYF; CDR3 DNA: TGCGCCAGCAGCCACCCAACGGGACAACCCTACGAGCAGTACTTC
J gene: TRBJ2-5; clone size: NA; D gene: TRBD2; V gene: TRBV19; CDR3 protein: CASSILAGGRQETQYF; CDR3 DNA: TGTGCCAGTAGTATTTTAGCGGGGGGGCGACAGGAGACCCAGTACTTC
J gene: TRBJ2-5; clone size: NA; D gene: NA; V gene: TRBV7-8; CDR3 protein: CASSFESDSETETQYF; CDR3 DNA: TGTGCCAGCAGCTTTGAGTCGGACAGCGAGACGGAGACCCAGTACTTC
J gene: TRBJ2-1; clone size: few; D gene: TRBD2; V gene: TRBV5-6; CDR3 protein: CASSWGRGLGEFF; CDR3 DNA: TGTGCCAGCAGCTGGGGGCGGGGACTAGGAGAGTTCTTC
J gene: TRBJ2-3; clone size: once; D gene: NA; V gene: TRBV5-1; CDR3 protein: CASSLTVITDTQYF; CDR3 DNA: TGCGCCAGCAGCTTAACAGTAATCACAGATACGCAGTATTTT
J gene: TRBJ1-3; clone size: NA; D gene: NA; V gene: TRBV7-9; CDR3 protein: CASRPWQGSGNTIYF; CDR3 DNA: TGTGCCAGCAGACCTTGGCAGGGGTCTGGAAACACCATATATTTT
J gene: TRBJ2-5; clone size: NA; D gene: TRBD1; V gene: TRBV27; CDR3 protein: CASSSLTGGSETQYF; CDR3 DNA: TGTGCCAGCAGTTCCCTAACAGGGGGCTCGGAGACCCAGTACTTC
J gene: TRBJ1-2; clone size: NA; D gene: NA; V gene: TRBV5-4; CDR3 protein: CASSPPGSTNYGYTF; CDR3 DNA: TGTGCCAGCAGCCCCCCGGGGAGTACTAACTATGGCTACACCTTC
J gene: TRBJ2-7; clone size: NA; D gene: TRBD1; V gene: TRBV28; CDR3 protein: CASSFPDRGTESYEQYF; CDR3 DNA: TGTGCCAGCAGTTTTCCGGACAGGGGAACCGAATCCTACGAGCAGTACTTC
J gene: TRBJ2-5; clone size: few; D gene: NA; V gene: TRBV2; CDR3 protein: CASNSEETQYF; CDR3 DNA: TGTGCCAGCAACTCCGAAGAGACCCAGTACTTC
J gene: TRBJ1-1; clone size: NA; D gene: NA; V gene: TRBV6-1; CDR3 protein: CASSVKGGPTEAFF; CDR3 DNA: TGTGCCAGCAGCGTAAAGGGGGGGCCCACTGAAGCTTTCTTT
J gene: TRBJ2-2; clone size: NA; D gene: NA; V gene: TRBV2; CDR3 protein: CASSDGPARSGELFF; CDR3 DNA: TGTGCCAGCAGTGATGGCCCAGCGAGGAGCGGGGAGCTGTTTTTT
J gene: TRBJ2-1; clone size: once; D gene: NA; V gene: TRBV6-1; CDR3 protein: CASNARGVAGNEQFF; CDR3 DNA: TGTGCCAGCAACGCGCGGGGCGTTGCGGGCAATGAGCAGTTCTTC
J gene: TRBJ2-5; clone size: once; D gene: NA; V gene: TRBV5-6; CDR3 protein: CASSYTPVGQTQYF; CDR3 DNA: TGTGCCAGCAGCTATACACCAGTGGGCCAGACCCAGTACTTC
J gene: TRBJ2-7; clone size: NA; D gene: TRBD2; V gene: TRBV4-1; CDR3 protein: CASSQDGTSSYEQYF; CDR3 DNA: TGCGCCAGCAGCCAAGACGGGACTAGTTCTTACGAGCAGTACTTC
J gene: TRBJ1-1; clone size: NA; D gene: NA; V gene: TRBV19; CDR3 protein: CASSIRVGGVPAMNTEAFF; CDR3 DNA: TGTGCCAGTAGTATAAGGGTCGGAGGGGTGCCTGCGATGAACACTGAAGCTTTCTTT
J gene: TRBJ1-5; clone size: many; D gene: NA; V gene: TRBV6-5; CDR3 protein: CANPPAGEQPQHF; CDR3 DNA: TGTGCCAACCCGCCGGCAGGGGAACAGCCCCAGCATTTT
J gene: TRBJ1-6; clone size: NA; D gene: NA; V gene: TRBV10-3; CDR3 protein: CAISGPSTTSGNSPLHF; CDR3 DNA: TGTGCCATCAGTGGGCCCTCAACTACAAGCGGGAATTCACCCCTCCACTTT